This TCR beta chain was found in a study of blood T cells in healthy people across ages. Between the trimmed V and J ends, which lost 7 bases and 6 bases, there was a span of 18 bases. From germline, CDR1 is MNHEY and CDR2 SVGAGI. This CDR3 has 14 residues. Next came a second PCR, run for about 7 to 12 cycles, which used a sample-barcoded 5' primer along with a J-beta primer mix. Carrying 12 random nucleotides, a template-switch adaptor labeled each individual cDNA molecule. MiXCR, run by TCRdb on the 5' RACE reads, gives a single entry per CDR3 protein. This table holds 1.8 million or so distinct CDR3 sequences, approximately 39% found once. Drawn from each donor were approximately 9.2 milliliters of peripheral blood.

The receptor was derived from a human donor in good health. The V gene is TRBV6-5, the J gene TRBJ1-1; D remains unclear. The material sequenced was blood. The CDR3 DNA reads as TGTGCCAGCACGGCACGGAGAACAAACTCTGAAGCTTTCTTT. Amino acids: CASTARRTNSEAFF.